This TCR beta chain was captured by sequencing in a study of PD-L1 blockade in urothelial cancer. The wider study: Analyses were performed on blood at 3 weeks after treatment start (the second dose) and at 6 weeks. T cells were recovered from blood samples at a median of around 130,000. Study-level findings and limits: Clonality of blood TCR below the median before treatment predicted better survival. Patients who had durable benefit saw their tumor-associated blood clones expand more at 3 weeks.

Time point: pretreatment peripheral blood. This CDR3 spans 14 amino acids. Germline V lookup: CDR1 KGHSH, CDR2 LQKENI. Trimming pared 4 bases from V and 2 bases from J, leaving 10 bases between. The method was immunoSEQ multiplex PCR; TCRdb's version includes in-frame clones alone and lacks a portion of them. The table records around 100,000 clones, nearly 90% of them present only once. Turning to this clone: What it recognizes is unknown.

This TCR was recovered from a man between 60 and 70 years old with urothelial cancer. V is TRBV18 and J is TRBJ2-3, with D maybe TRBD1 (5 bases). This specimen was PBMCs, taken around atezolizumab (anti-PD-L1) treatment. CDR3 amino acids: CASSRQTDTDTQYF. CDR3 coding DNA: TGTGCCAGCTCACGCCAGACAGACACAGATACGCAGTATTTT.